This entry is about one T cell receptor beta chain. Its antigen target is currently unknown. Per-base quality was not reported, and no clone a single base away is much larger than it. Preparation of the library involved the immunoSEQ multiplex PCR assay. The multiplex PCR relied on a mix of 60 forward primers for TCR Vbeta segments and 13 reverse primers for TCR Jbeta segments. A multiplex PCR assay on genomic DNA amplified the CDR3 region of rearranged TCR beta genes. Amplified TCR beta libraries were sequenced as 87-base-pair reads on the Illumina HiSeq System. Under the source paper's analysis protocol: A later analysis tallied roughly 80 million unique TCR beta chains across the 666 repertoires, and some 12 million of those chains were shared by two or more donors. Raw reads were error-corrected and collapsed into unique sequences with a nearest-neighbor algorithm that merged closely related sequences to remove PCR and sequencing errors. Alignment of CDR3 sequences to IMGT reference sequences was used to assign V, D and J gene segments. For a sequence to be retained, a match of at least six nucleotides to both a V gene segment and a J gene segment was required. A rearrangement counted as productive if the CDR3 had no stop codons and remained in frame with V and J, and every other rearrangement counted as non-productive. CDR3 was defined by IMGT convention, running from the second conserved V-encoded cysteine to the conserved J-encoded phenylalanine. The earlier analysis of 587 of the donors excluded sequences that lacked an unambiguous match to a single V gene segment. An earlier analysis of 587 of the donors classified V segments as functional when productive rearrangements were above 56.7% and as segregating when the standard deviation between donors was above 5%. A statistical classification framework was developed to diagnose cytomegalovirus status using the catalog of TCR beta chain sequences. V and J gene assignment, in a later analysis, came from comparing TCR nucleotide sequences with IMGT/GENE-DB human TR gene sequences. In a later analysis, CDR3 sequences and most-parsimonious VDJ recombination scenarios were assigned using the TCRdist pipeline. In a later analysis, each TCR beta chain was defined by its CDR3 amino acid sequence together with its V-gene family, and reads without a unique V-gene family were excluded. To address suspected cross-contamination and a sequencing artifact, a later analysis removed around 600 highly shared, low-generation-probability nucleotide sequences. In a later analysis, a clonal expansion index for each public chain was calculated from normalized within-repertoire ranks of inferred template counts. In a later analysis, generation probabilities were computed using a VDJ recombination model fitted to out-of-frame rearrangements, and the results were checked against IGoR. Hypergeometric tests were used in a later analysis to score TCR-TCR, TCR-HLA and TCR-CMV co-occurrence, with a repertoire-size bias correction applied to the TCR pairs. To estimate false discovery rates, a later analysis permuted the HLA or CMV assignments 20 times. A later analysis grouped co-occurring TCRs with DBSCAN, adding TCRdist sequence similarity when clustering within HLA-allele-positive subsets. Co-occurrence clustering excluded repertoires with fewer than 30,000 or more than 120,000 public chains, plus five with anomalous nucleotide sharing. The table comes from immuneACCESS by way of TCRdb, which keeps in-frame sequences with V and J called. Part of the clones is missing from these tables; in studies checked, under half for an unresolved V gene and the rest for unknown reasons. V and J calls and clone size follow that table, whereas D and trimming were derived from the DNA. This sample is represented by about 130,000 clones; around 74% of them were singletons. 3.1% of the sample is held by the ten biggest clonotypes.

The cohort comprised 550 to 700 healthy bone marrow donors. At the time of sampling, every cohort member was nominally healthy, though immune exposures that went unrecorded were likely present. The donor was CMV seronegative and belonged to the group of 320 or so seronegative cohort members. Each donor provided a peripheral blood sample, and peripheral blood mononuclear cells were used for TCR beta sequencing. The Qiagen DNeasy Blood Extraction Kit was used to extract genomic DNA from the blood cell samples. This record belongs to a study of cytomegalovirus exposure and HLA in healthy donors (dated by TCRdb to between 2016 and 2019). Study-wide context: An earlier analysis of about 530 of the donors reported about 260 Gb of sequence data and approximately 120 million unique TCR beta sequences obtained from about 179 million T cells. The study aimed to test whether signatures of past pathogen exposure could be identified by cataloging public T cell receptors. Four to six DR-DQ haplotypes were handled as single units for association and clustering, since linkage in the cohort was strong. Typing coverage differed by locus: A, B, C, DRB1 and DQB1 were typed in about 629-640 donors, DQA1 in about 500, DPA1 in 600 to 610, and DPB1 in 472. A later genetic analysis took genome-wide SNP genotypes for about three fifths of the 666 donors and used that subset as a discovery cohort. Using immunosequencing, the study profiled T cell repertoires from roughly 650 subjects and related those repertoires to cytomegalovirus serostatus. Class I and class II HLA loci were covered by the typing at four-digit resolution. High-throughput TCR immunosequencing, statistical association of individual TCRs with disease status, and machine learning were combined to predict cytomegalovirus infection status. Donor age, sex, ethnicity and CMV serostatus were compiled together with the repertoire data. To decide whether each TCR beta V gene segment behaved as functional or pseudogenic, an earlier analysis of some 570 of the donors relied on high-throughput TCR beta sequencing. About 300 gigabases of sequencing data and 70 million to 85 million unique TCR sequences were included in an early release covering several hundred HLA-typed donors. All discovery cohort repertoires had been generated on a single sequencing platform. Along with the roughly 670-subject first cohort, a separate validation cohort of around 120 different subjects was used. A later analysis re-analyzed previously published TCR beta repertoires from 500 to 700 donors and added high-resolution HLA genotyping to study TCR occurrence patterns. Rather than using new phenotypic data, the later analysis identified candidate immune exposures from TCR beta sequences and from how often those sequences occurred across donors. Across roughly 420 genotyped donors of the cohort, an average of approximately 240,000 unique TCR beta nucleotide sequences per donor were sequenced, and approximately 17% of those sequences were non-productive. Among the roughly 400 genotyped donors, approximately 81% belonged to the genetic ancestry cluster associated with self-reported Caucasian donors. Overall results and qualifications from the work: HLA typing was unavailable for some donors at each locus, so association tests used only the typed subset. Strong co-occurrence of HLA alleles, especially DR and DQ, made assigning TCR associations to individual alleles difficult. Most TCR sequences were seen in very few donors, while some public TCRs were found in many individuals. Because counts were too low, roughly 18 rarely observed V segments, including chromosome 9 orphons, were left out of the earlier analysis of 500 to 750 of the donors. Three of the identified cytomegalovirus-associated TCR beta chains were confirmed in vitro to be specific for cytomegalovirus antigens. Linkage disequilibrium might explain the correlated functional status among segregating V segments, but an unknown experimental factor could not be ruled out. In a later analysis, over 15,000 TCR beta sequences were associated with specific HLA alleles at a false discovery rate of 0.05. A further reported finding was that TCR beta sequences accurately predicted the HLA-A and HLA-B alleles for most subjects in the first cohort. The classifier was reported to diagnose cytomegalovirus status with high specificity and sensitivity in both the original and validation cohorts. The sequencing pipeline was judged likely to have produced a cluster of highly shared sequence variants as a technical artifact. An earlier analysis of several hundred of the donors showed that most TCR beta V segments appeared in productive rearrangements either about 87% or about 30% of the time, which broadly matched IMGT annotations. A later analysis found that TCR association rates varied across HLA loci, with DRB1 alleles showing the most associated TCRs and HLA-C alleles the fewest. The presence/absence analyses assumed that sequencing depth was roughly uniform across donors, and that assumption may not be true. Immune exposure information for the cohort was limited to CMV serostatus. A later analysis reported that several top co-occurrence clusters appeared linked to parvovirus B19, influenza, CMV and Epstein-Barr virus. The cohort was sequenced for TCR beta chains only, and without alpha or paired-chain data the features that could be detected were limited. In a later analysis, most CMV-associated TCR beta chains were found to appear HLA-restricted, with HLA associations seemingly driven largely by CMV exposure. According to a later genetic analysis, donors in an Asian-associated ancestry cluster had fewer N-insertions in productive TCRs than the roughly 700-donor mean. An association between a missense DCLRE1C variant and V-gene and J-gene trimming of TCR beta chains was found in a later genetic analysis and replicated in an independent cohort. A total of about 180 TCR beta chains were listed by the study as associated with cytomegalovirus. According to the authors, the approach could potentially be generalized to other disease states and immunological phenotypes. In a later analysis, HLA-associated TCR beta chains showed more clonal expansion and lower generation probabilities than non-associated chains that were equally common.

The specimen sequenced was PBMCs. The receptor's source is a man aged 30 to 39 in good health and CMV-seronegative.

The nucleotide sequence is given as TGTGCCAGCAGCCAAGGCCGGGGGCGGGGGAATGACTCACCCCTCCACTTT. Its translation reads: CASSQGRGRGNDSPLHF. The chain couples TRBV4-2 to TRBJ1-6; a tentative D match to TRBD1 spans 6 bases. Per the germline V gene, LGHNA is the CDR1 and YNFKEQ is the CDR2. There are 17 amino acids in the CDR3, from cysteine to phenylalanine inclusive. This entry keeps only the CDR3 DNA: 51 bases, framed from base 1. Trimming costs V 1 base and J 10 bases, and their ends lie 20 bases apart.